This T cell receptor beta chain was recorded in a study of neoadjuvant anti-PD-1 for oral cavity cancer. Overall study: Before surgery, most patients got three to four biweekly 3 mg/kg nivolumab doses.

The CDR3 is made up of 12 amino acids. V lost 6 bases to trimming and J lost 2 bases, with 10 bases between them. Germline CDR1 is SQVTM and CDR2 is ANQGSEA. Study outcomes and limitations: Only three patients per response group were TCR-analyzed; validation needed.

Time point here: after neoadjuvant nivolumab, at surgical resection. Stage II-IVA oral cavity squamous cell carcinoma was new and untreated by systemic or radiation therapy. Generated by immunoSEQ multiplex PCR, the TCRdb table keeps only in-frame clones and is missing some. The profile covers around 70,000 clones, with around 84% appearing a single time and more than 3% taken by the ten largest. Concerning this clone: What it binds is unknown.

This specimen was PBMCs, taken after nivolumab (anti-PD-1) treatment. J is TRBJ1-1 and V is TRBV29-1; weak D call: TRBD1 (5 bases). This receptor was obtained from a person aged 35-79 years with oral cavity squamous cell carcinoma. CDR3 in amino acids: CSVVTGNTEAFF. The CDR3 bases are TGCAGCGTGGTTACAGGTAACACTGAAGCTTTCTTT. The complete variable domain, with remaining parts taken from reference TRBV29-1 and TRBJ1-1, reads SAVISQKPSRDICQRGTSLTIQCQVDSQVTMMFWYRQQPGQSLTLIATANQGSEATYESGFVIDKFPISRPNLTFSTLTVSNMSPEDSSIYLCSVVTGNTEAFFGQGTRLTVV.